This T cell receptor (beta chain) was documented in a study of T-cell memory formation after mild COVID-19. Looking at the study overall: TCR clusters were largely donor specific.

V was shortened by 5 bases and J by 1 base, with 11 bases between the two germline ends. The CDR3 has 14 amino acids. Study-wide points: The study found balanced CD4/CD8 in clones contracting day 15 to 85 and a CD4+ lean in later expanders. Confirmation of SARS-CoV-2 specificity was lacking for second-wave clones peaking day 37.

The TCR alpha and TCR beta cDNA libraries, bearing sample barcodes and UMIs, were generated by 5'RACE using constant-segment primers. TCRdb re-called the 5' RACE reads through MiXCR, storing one row per CDR3 protein. This sample has roughly 340,000 distinct CDR3 sequences, with more than 15% found just once. This clonotype has just a few counts. Its antigen remains unknown. V and J are TRBV12-3 or TRBV12-4 and TRBJ1-1, with D possibly TRBD1 on 5 matching bases. The sequenced sample consisted of PBMCs or a T cell subset sorted from them (not recorded which). This TCR was recovered from a young man who had mild COVID-19 (a few samples of this study predate the infection). Cell type and time point are not known. The DNA of the CDR3 is TGTGCCAGCAGTAAGCTCCAGGGGAACACTGAAGCTTTCTTT. Encoded protein: CASSKLQGNTEAFF.